The 21 T cell receptor beta chains given below trace back to one sample, sequenced in a study of T cell responses to AZD1222 COVID-19 vaccine. Produced via immunoSEQ multiplex PCR; TCRdb's table is partial and in-frame only. The table lists about 140,000 clones, 90% of them singletons. Specimen: peripheral blood, collected on day 0 of AZD1222 vaccination. The receptors were gathered from an adult in good health.

This clone was seen a handful of times. J is TRBJ2-1 and V is TRBV11-3; 13 nucleotides line up with TRBD2. V lost 4 bases, J lost 13 bases, and 4 bases stayed unmatched. The CDR3 loop spans 13 amino acids. Germline values: CDR1 SGHNT, CDR2 YENEEA. The CDR3 reads CASSSGLAGIQFF. The CDR3 region has the DNA TGTGCCAGCAGCTCGGGACTAGCGGGGATTCAGTTCTTC.

This clone was seen only a few times. The chain recombines TRBV11-2 with TRBJ1-5, with 9 bases aligning to TRBD1. The CDR3 is 17 residues long. The germline CDR1 and CDR2 sequences are SGHAT and FQNNGV. J gave up 5 bases and V 0 bases, and 8 bases lay outside the gene matches. The CDR3: CASSLDGPGQGDQPQHF. DNA of the CDR3: TGTGCCAGCAGCTTAGACGGCCCGGGACAGGGAGATCAGCCCCAGCATTTT. Drawing the rest from reference TRBV11-2 and TRBJ1-5, the complete variable domain is EAGVAQSPRYKIIEKRQSVAFWCNPISGHATLYWYQQILGQGPKLLIQFQNNGVVDDSQLPKDRFSAERLKGVDSTLKIQPAKLEDSAVYLCASSLDGPGQGDQPQHFGDGTRLSIL.

The count of this clone is one. V is TRBV7-2 and J is TRBJ1-2; D is unresolved. Germline V gene sequence: CDR1 SGHTA, CDR2 FQGNSA. This CDR3 has 17 amino acids. The V gene lost 5 bases and the J gene lost 8 bases, with 27 bases spanning the gap. In DNA, the CDR3 is TGTGCCAGCAGCCCCGGTGGTGGGGTTCTGGGCGGAGAAGGCTACACCTTC. Protein product: CASSPGGGVLGGEGYTF.

The chain links TRBV3-1 (or the pseudogene TRBV3-2) to TRBJ2-5; 10 bases align to TRBD1. The trim removed 1 base at V and 5 bases at J, leaving 1 base unmatched. The length of the CDR3 is 14 residues. Germline CDR1 LGHDT, CDR2 YNNKEL (reference sequence). The CDR3 sequence: CASSQGTGGETQYF. As DNA, the CDR3 is TGTGCCAGCAGCCAAGGGACAGGGGGGGAGACCCAGTACTTC.

The genes are TRBV4-3 and TRBJ2-5, with a possible D match to TRBD1 (5 bases). Trimming shortened V by 1 base and J by 2 bases, and 14 bases separated the two germline ends. Germline loops: CDR1 LGHNA, CDR2 YSLEER. CDR3 size: 16 residues. CDR3 sequence (DNA): TGCGCCAGCAGCCAAGCTGCAGGGCCGACACAAGAGACCCAGTACTTC. As protein: CASSQAAGPTQETQYF.

The chain employs TRBV6-5 and TRBJ2-2; perhaps TRBD1 as D (5 bases). The germline V and J ends were trimmed by 0 bases and 5 bases, with 10 bases remaining between them. The CDR3 is 15 residues long. The germline gives CDR1 MNHEY, CDR2 SVGAGI. The CDR3 DNA reads as TGTGCCAGCAGTTACTCGAATAGGGGTACCGGGGAGCTGTTTTTT. Amino acids: CASSYSNRGTGELFF.

Only one count was recorded for this clone. This chain uses TRBV5-1 with TRBJ2-7, with TRBD1 matching 7 bases. Germline CDR1 is SGHRS and CDR2 is YFSETQ. Trimming took 4 bases from V and 2 from J; bases not matched to a gene: 6. This CDR3 region has 14 residues. For the CDR3, the DNA is TGCGCCAGCAGCCTTGGGACAGATACCTACGAGCAGTACTTC. Protein sequence: CASSLGTDTYEQYF.

V usage is TRBV19 and J usage is TRBJ1-5, with D perhaps matching TRBD1 (5 bases). CDR1 is LNHDA, CDR2 SQIVND, per germline (reference sequence). V lost 3 bases and J lost 3, with 15 bases in between. The CDR3 covers 16 residues. The CDR3 DNA sequence: TGTGCCAGTAGTATCTCAGCGGGAGGGGTCAATCAGCCCCAGCATTTT. This gives the protein CASSISAGGVNQPQHF.

This sequence joins TRBV19 and TRBJ1-6; tentatively, D is TRBD1 (5 bases). This CDR3 is 14 amino acids long. Trimming removed 5 bases at V and 10 bases at J, with 15 bases between. The germline V gene encodes CDR1 LNHDA and CDR2 SQIVND (reference sequence). CDR3 DNA sequence: TGTGCCAGTAGTCTTCAGGGAAGTGGATCACCCCTCCACTTT. Translation: CASSLQGSGSPLHF. Full variable domain (rest looked up from reference TRBV19 and TRBJ1-6): DGGITQSPKYLFRKEGQNVTLSCEQNLNHDAMYWYRQDPGQGLRLIYYSQIVNDFQKGDIAEGYSVSREKKESFPLTVTSAQKNPTAFYLCASSLQGSGSPLHFGNGTRLTVT.

This clone is a singleton in its sample. The chain links TRBV5-6 to TRBJ2-2; 7 nucleotides agree with TRBD2. This CDR3 comprises 17 residues. The trim removed 1 base at V and 3 bases at J, leaving 9 bases unmatched. Germline CDR1 reads SGHDT; CDR2 reads YYEEEE. The CDR3 reads CASSLLGGSGYTGELFF. Written as DNA, the CDR3 is TGTGCCAGCAGCTTGCTCGGCGGGAGCGGTTACACCGGGGAGCTGTTTTTT. The whole variable domain, remainder taken from reference TRBV5-6 and TRBJ2-2, is DAGVTQSPTHLIKTRGQQVTLRCSPKSGHDTVSWYQQALGQGPQFIFQYYEEEERQRGNFPDRFSGHQFPNYSSELNVNALLLGDSALYLCASSLLGGSGYTGELFFGEGSRLTVL.

The genes are TRBV6-5 and TRBJ2-5; 10 bases agree with TRBD1. This CDR3 is built from 15 residues. Trimming removed 6 bases from V and 4 bases from J; junction bases left unmatched: 8. CDR1 MNHEY and CDR2 SVGAGI come from the germline V gene. The CDR3 DNA is TGTGCCAGCAGAAGGGGGACAGGGGATTTAGAGACCCAGTACTTC. It codes for CASRRGTGDLETQYF.

The V and J genes are TRBV18 and TRBJ1-1; no reliable D call. Germline CDR1 KGHSH, CDR2 LQKENI. V lost 2 bases, J lost 2 bases, and 6 bases lay in between. The CDR3 totals 13 residues. For the CDR3, the DNA is TGTGCCAGCTCACCATGGGGAAACACTGAAGCTTTCTTT. Its protein is CASSPWGNTEAFF.

The rearrangement joins TRBV19 to TRBJ1-1; D is ambiguous. CDR1 and CDR2 from the germline V gene are LNHDA and SQIVND (reference sequence). With 5 bases removed from V and 0 bases from J, the gap between germline ends came to 7 bases. The CDR3 extends over 13 amino acids. CDR3 DNA: TGTGCCAGTAGTTCGACATTGAACACTGAAGCTTTCTTT. Amino acids: CASSSTLNTEAFF.

V gene TRBV7-9 combines with J gene TRBJ2-3, with 9 bases that match TRBD2. Germline CDR1 and CDR2: SEHNR and FQNEAQ (reference sequence). The CDR3 is made up of 17 amino acids. The V segment lost 5 bases and the J segment 0 bases; nucleotides outside the gene matches: 9. The CDR3 DNA follows: TGTGCCAGCAGCCCTCACGTAGCGGGGGAGAGCACAGATACGCAGTATTTT. Encoded protein: CASSPHVAGESTDTQYF.

A single count supports this clone. J is TRBJ2-4 and V is TRBV28, with D unclear. Trimming stripped 5 bases from V and 1 base from J, with 9 bases between. The CDR3 runs to 14 residues. The germline V gene encodes CDR1 MDHEN and CDR2 SYDVKM. The CDR3: CASSPRPAKNIQYF. The CDR3, as DNA: TGTGCCAGCAGTCCCAGACCGGCCAAAAACATTCAGTACTTC.

This sequence joins TRBV6-5 and TRBJ2-7; 11 bases align to TRBD1. V shed 3 bases and J 3 bases; nucleotides not matched to a gene: 4. The CDR3 totals 15 residues. Germline CDR1 reads MNHEY; CDR2 reads SVGAGI. This CDR3 is CASSYSGTGGYEQYF. CDR3 bases: TGTGCCAGCAGTTATTCCGGGACAGGGGGCTACGAGCAGTACTTC.

CDR3 sequence reads: CASIWGKGNTEAFF. In DNA form, the CDR3 reads TGTGCCAGCATTTGGGGAAAGGGGAACACTGAAGCTTTCTTT. This chain joins TRBV2 and TRBJ1-1; D unclear. This CDR3 is built from 14 residues. With 7 bases removed from V and 1 base from J, the gap between germline ends came to 13 bases. CDR1 is SNHLY and CDR2 is FYNNEI in the germline V gene.

V gene TRBV3-1 (or the pseudogene TRBV3-2) combines with J gene TRBJ2-7; 10 bases map to TRBD2. From germline, CDR1 is LGHDT and CDR2 YNNKEL (reference sequence). V lost 3 bases, J lost 1 base, and 9 bases stayed unmatched. The CDR3 is 17 amino acids. CDR3 loop: CASSHSQLAGRSYEQYF. DNA for the CDR3: TGTGCCAGCAGCCATTCCCAACTAGCGGGAAGGTCCTACGAGCAGTACTTC.

This clone was observed once. The rearrangement links TRBV5-4 to TRBJ1-2; D gene unclear. This CDR3 has 15 amino acids. Per germline, CDR1 SGHNT and CDR2 YYREEE (reference sequence). Trimming pared 7 bases from V and 1 base from J, leaving 17 bases between. The CDR3 sequence is CASFDAFGVNYGYTF. The CDR3 nucleotides are TGTGCCAGCTTCGACGCGTTCGGCGTTAACTATGGCTACACCTTC.

This sequence joins TRBV30 and TRBJ1-4; the D gene is possibly TRBD1 (5 bases). V was shortened by 1 base and J by 3 bases, with 9 bases between the two germline ends. Germline CDR1 and CDR2: GTSNPN and SVGIG (reference sequence). The CDR3 length is 14 residues. CDR3 DNA: TGTGCCTGGAGTGAGGGGTTGGCTAATGAAAAACTGTTTTTT. Encoded protein: CAWSEGLANEKLFF.

The J gene is TRBJ1-1, the V gene TRBV12-3 or TRBV12-4; D uncertain. The CDR3 totals 13 residues. Trimming removed 3 bases at V and 0 bases at J, with 5 bases between. The CDR3 sequence is CASSLPVNTEAFF. CDR3 bases: TGTGCCAGCAGTTTGCCGGTGAACACTGAAGCTTTCTTT.